Below are 2 T cell receptor beta chains sequenced from a single sample in a study of blood T cell repertoires in COVID-19. The table came from immunoSEQ multiplex PCR; TCRdb's copy has only in-frame clones and leaves some out. The sample includes under 200,000 clones, approximately 88% of them seen just once. Sequenced: peripheral blood. The receptors were gathered from a woman aged 60-75 years with acute or convalescent COVID-19.

This chain links TRBV10-3 with TRBJ1-1; no firm D call. Trimming shortened V by 3 bases and J by 4 bases, and 9 bases separated the two germline ends. The length of the CDR3 is 13 residues. Germline V CDR1 and CDR2: ENHRY, SYGVKD. The CDR3 nucleotides are TGTGCCATCAGTGAATCCGGGTTCACTGAAGCTTTCTTT. Protein product: CAISESGFTEAFF.

The chain has TRBV19 and TRBJ1-2, with TRBD1 matching over 11 bases. This CDR3 is built from 14 residues. V trimming: 5 bases; J trimming: 2 bases; junction bases outside the gene matches: 1. From germline, CDR1 is LNHDA and CDR2 SQIVND (reference sequence). CDR3: CASSGQGANYGYTF. The CDR3 bases are TGTGCCAGTAGTGGACAGGGGGCGAACTATGGCTACACCTTC.